This TCR beta chain was captured in a study of T cells after yellow fever vaccination. For the study at large: Those fractions that held only low numbers of cells were prepared using the SMART-Seq v4 Ultra Low Input RNA kit.

One entry per CDR3 protein results from TCRdb running MiXCR on the 5' RACE reads. The sample yields just under 600,000 distinct CDR3 sequences, around an eighth seen once. V dropped 5 bases and J dropped 5; count of bases not matched to a gene: 6. The CDR3 contains 14 residues. Concerning this clonotype: Its cognate antigen is unknown.

Notes on the study in general: Though it reached lower strength, the secondary response hit its peak faster, day 5 versus 15. Clones that expanded after primary vaccination mostly reappeared after the booster (less than 98% CD4, roughly 90% CD8). Contamination by abundant bulk-population clonotypes could be present in FACS-sorted repertoires.

The sequenced sample was PBMCs, obtained on the day of the yellow fever booster vaccination. This TCR derives from a man younger than 40 who received the YFV17D yellow fever vaccine. The rearrangement joins TRBV12-3 or TRBV12-4 to TRBJ1-1, with 9 positions matching TRBD1. The CDR3 DNA follows: TGTGCCAGCAGTAGAACAGGGGGCTTTACTGAAGCTTTCTTT. It encodes CASSRTGGFTEAFF.